Reported below is one T cell receptor (beta chain). Its antigen specificity is not known. Nothing much larger sits one base from this clone, and base qualities are not available. The germline V gene specifies SGHTA as CDR1 and FQGNSA as CDR2. From V the trimming removes 2 bases and from J it removes 2 bases, while the gene matches leave 5 bases of the junction unaccounted for. From the cysteine through the phenylalanine, the CDR3 covers 17 amino acids. The kept DNA is CDR3 alone, 51 bases in frame from the first base. The collaborating institutions used their own protocols to collect whole blood in K2EDTA tubes. Collaborator samples were shipped for TCRbeta analysis as frozen whole blood, isolated PBMCs, or DNA extracted from either sample type. The entry originates in a study of blood T cell repertoires in COVID-19 (TCRdb year 2020). Background for the entire study: Samples from collaborators originated in the United States, Italy and Spain and spanned both the acute and convalescent phases of COVID-19. The repertoires were made available in a free public database intended to serve as a resource for research on the immune response to SARS-CoV-2. Nearly every sample came with metadata listing a de-identified subject ID, COVID-19 status, age in years and sex. Where available, HLA class I and class II types were obtained from metadata supplied by the sample provider rather than from assay-based typing. Deeply sampled blood TCRbeta repertoires from subjects exposed to, actively infected with, or recovered from COVID-19 were included in the dataset. Samples came from the ongoing ImmuneRACE study (first 160 participants) plus 1,254 subjects from 6 global collaborators. The prospective study material was composed of cDNA or gDNA derived from T cells, B-cell-depleted T cells, or PBMCs. Overall study outcomes, separate from this receptor: Clinical and demographic metadata were provided uncurated, with the amount varying by source and participant.

TCRbeta CDR3 regions were amplified from genomic DNA using the immunoSEQ Assay, a bias-controlled multiplex PCR. Under the source paper's analysis protocol: The number of nucleated cells in each sample was estimated by amplification of reference gene primers within the assay. Sequence reads were collapsed and filtered to measure the absolute abundance of every unique TCRbeta CDR3 rearrangement. Productive Simpson clonality was computed per sample as the square root of Simpson's diversity index over productive rearrangements. The immuneACCESS repertoire file appears here via TCRdb, limited to in-frame rearrangements. These files lack a portion of the clones; in checked studies, under half of the deficit traces to unresolved V genes, and the cause of the others is not known. V, J and clone size derive from that table, while D and trimming were established from the DNA sequence. Within this sample are about 170,000 clones, with roughly 80% of them counted one time only. Clones ranked in the top ten supply around 8.1% of the sample.

This TCR derives from a man between 60 and 75 years old with acute or convalescent COVID-19. Recombination connected TRBV7-2 to TRBJ2-2, with 10 junctional bases fitting TRBD2. Material for sequencing was peripheral blood. The CDR3 is CASSLSPSGGNTGELFF. The nucleotide sequence is given as TGTGCCAGCAGCTTATCCCCTAGCGGGGGTAACACCGGGGAGCTGTTTTTT.